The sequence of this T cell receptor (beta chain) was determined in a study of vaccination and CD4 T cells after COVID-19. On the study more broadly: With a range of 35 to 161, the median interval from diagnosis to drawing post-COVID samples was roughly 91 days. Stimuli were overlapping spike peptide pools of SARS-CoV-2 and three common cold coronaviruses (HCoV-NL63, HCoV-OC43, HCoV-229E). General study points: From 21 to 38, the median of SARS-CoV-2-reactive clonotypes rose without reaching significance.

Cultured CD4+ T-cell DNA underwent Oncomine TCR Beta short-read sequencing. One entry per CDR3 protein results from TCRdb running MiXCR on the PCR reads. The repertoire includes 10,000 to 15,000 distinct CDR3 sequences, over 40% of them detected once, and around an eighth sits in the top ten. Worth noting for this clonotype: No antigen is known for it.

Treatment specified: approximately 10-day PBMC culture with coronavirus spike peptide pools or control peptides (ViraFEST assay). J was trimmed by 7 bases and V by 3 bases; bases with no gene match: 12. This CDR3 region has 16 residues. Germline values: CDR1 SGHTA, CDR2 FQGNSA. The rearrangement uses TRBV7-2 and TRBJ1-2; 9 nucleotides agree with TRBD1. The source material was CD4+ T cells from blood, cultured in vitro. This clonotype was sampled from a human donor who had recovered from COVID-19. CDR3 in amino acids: CASSLDRRTGEGGYTF. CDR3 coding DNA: TGTGCCAGCAGCTTGGATCGGAGGACAGGGGAAGGTGGCTACACCTTC.